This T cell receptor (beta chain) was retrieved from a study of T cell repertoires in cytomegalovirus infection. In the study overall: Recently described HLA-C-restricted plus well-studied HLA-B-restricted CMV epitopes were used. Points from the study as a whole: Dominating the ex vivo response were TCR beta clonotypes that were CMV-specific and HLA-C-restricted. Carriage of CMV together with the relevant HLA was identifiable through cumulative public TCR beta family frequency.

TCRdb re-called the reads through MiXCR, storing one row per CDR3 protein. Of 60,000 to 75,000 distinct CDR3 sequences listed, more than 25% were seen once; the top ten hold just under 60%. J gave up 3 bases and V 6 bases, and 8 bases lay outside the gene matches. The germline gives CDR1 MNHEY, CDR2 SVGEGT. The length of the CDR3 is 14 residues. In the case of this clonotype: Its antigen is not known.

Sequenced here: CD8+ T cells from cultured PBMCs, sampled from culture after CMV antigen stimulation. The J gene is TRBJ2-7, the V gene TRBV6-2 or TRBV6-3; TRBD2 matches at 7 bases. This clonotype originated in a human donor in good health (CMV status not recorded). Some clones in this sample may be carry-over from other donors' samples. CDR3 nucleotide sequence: TGTGCCAGCAGAGTCCCGGGAGGCAGCTACGAGCAGTACTTC. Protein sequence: CASRVPGGSYEQYF.